This T cell receptor (beta chain) was sequenced in a study of regulatory T cells in long-lasting Graves disease. Per germline, CDR1 SEHNR and CDR2 FQNEAQ (reference sequence). The ends lost 4 bases at V and 1 base at J; junction bases unmatched: 7. The length of the CDR3 is 15 residues. Time point noted: persistent/refractory GD, antithyroid drugs over 5 years with positive TRAb. The authors made the TCR library using RNA they extracted from PBMCs. EDTA tubes collected around 10 milliliters of peripheral blood. Both iRepertoire HTBI primers and Arm-PCR of CDR3 regions were used to build the TCR beta libraries. TCRdb independently ran MiXCR on the multiplex PCR reads; one entry per CDR3 protein. This sample yields fewer than 400,000 distinct CDR3 sequences, of which around 20% are seen a single time; more than 20% belongs to the top ten.

The sample was peripheral blood mononuclear cells (PBMCs), taken when the disease was refractory, from a patient treated with antithyroid drugs. The gene calls are TRBV7-9 and TRBJ2-7, with TRBD1 matching 7 bases. This sequence was found in a female donor with Graves disease. The CDR3 loop reads CASSSGLGQSYEQYF. The CDR3 DNA reads as TGTGCCAGCAGCTCTGGTTTGGGACAGTCCTACGAGCAGTACTTC.